Below are 23 T cell receptor beta chains sequenced from a single sample in a study of blood T cell repertoires in COVID-19. Measured with immunoSEQ multiplex PCR; TCRdb has only the in-frame clones, and not every one. Of 65,000 to 95,000 clones listed, 70% to 90% are singletons. Sequenced input: peripheral blood. These receptors originate from a man aged 65 to 85 with active or convalescent COVID-19.

This chain connects TRBV3-1 (or the pseudogene TRBV3-2) to TRBJ2-2; the match to TRBD2 covers 9 bases. In germline, CDR1 is LGHDT, CDR2 YNNKEL (reference sequence). Trimming cost V 0 bases and J 3 bases; bases outside gene matches: 5. This CDR3 region has 17 residues. This CDR3 is CASSQEGAGGYTGELFF. In nucleotides, the CDR3 is TGTGCCAGCAGCCAAGAAGGGGCGGGAGGGTACACCGGGGAGCTGTTTTTT.

This sequence joins TRBV27 and TRBJ2-6; D remains unclear. The CDR3 contains 14 residues. Germline assignment: CDR1 MNHEY and CDR2 SMNVEV (reference sequence). Deletions cut 5 bases from V and 4 bases from J, with 9 bases between. The CDR3 bases are TGTGCCAGCAGTCCACTGTCGGGGGCCAACGTCCTGACTTTC. Amino acids: CASSPLSGANVLTF.

This chain joins TRBV9 and TRBJ1-6, with D hard to call. CDR3 length: 12 residues. V dropped 4 bases and J dropped 9 bases, with 8 bases sitting between them. Germline CDR1 is SGDLS and CDR2 is YYNGEE. CDR3 sequence: CASSTRVSPLHF. The CDR3 DNA reads as TGTGCCAGCAGCACCCGGGTTTCACCCCTCCACTTT.

V usage is TRBV18 and J usage is TRBJ1-2; 8 nucleotides match TRBD1. Germline-derived CDR1 and CDR2 are KGHSH and LQKENI. Unmatched junction bases numbered 4, after V lost 8 bases and J lost 8 bases. The CDR3 length is 11 residues. The CDR3, as DNA: TGTGCCAGCGGACAGGGCAACGGCTACACCTTC. Its protein is CASGQGNGYTF.

J is TRBJ2-2 and V is TRBV7-3; 7 nucleotides align to TRBD2. The CDR3 is made up of 14 amino acids. J was trimmed by 2 bases and V by 5 bases; bases with no gene match: 2. CDR1 SGHTA and CDR2 FQGTGA come from the germline V gene. The CDR3 spells CASSASGNTGELFF. CDR3 DNA sequence: TGTGCCAGCAGCGCTAGCGGCAACACCGGGGAGCTGTTTTTT.

For the CDR3, the DNA is TGTGCCAGCAGCTTAGCCGCGGGGACAGGGGTTTCCTACGAGCAGTACTTC. Its protein is CASSLAAGTGVSYEQYF. This sequence joins TRBV11-2 and TRBJ2-7; 10 bases match TRBD1. This CDR3 contains 17 residues. Trimming took 1 base from V and 1 from J; bases not matched to a gene: 7. CDR1 SGHAT and CDR2 FQNNGV come from the germline V gene.

The CDR3 bases are TGTGCCAGCAGTTTCCCCGGGACTAGAGTCTACGAGCAGTACTTC. This gives the protein CASSFPGTRVYEQYF. V is TRBV27 and J is TRBJ2-7; 8 bases agree with TRBD2. The J segment lost 3 bases and the V segment lost 3 bases, leaving 7 bases of the junction unmatched. The CDR3 totals 15 residues. The V gene's germline CDR1 is MNHEY and CDR2 SMNVEV (reference sequence).

This clone was observed a single time. The CDR3 spells CASSVTGGAYGYTF. Here the CDR3 DNA reads TGTGCCAGCAGCGTTACAGGGGGCGCATATGGCTACACCTTC. V is TRBV9 and J is TRBJ1-2, with 9 bases that match TRBD1. Germline lookup yields CDR1 SGDLS and CDR2 YYNGEE. The CDR3 extends over 14 amino acids. Trimming removed 2 bases from V and 5 bases from J; junction bases left unmatched: 4.

This chain connects TRBV27 to TRBJ1-1; D is unclear. This CDR3 comprises 13 residues. CDR1 MNHEY and CDR2 SMNVEV come from the germline V gene (reference sequence). Between the trimmed V and J ends, which lost 4 bases and 1 base, there was a span of 7 bases. The chain's CDR3 is CASSSTGNTEAFF. The CDR3 nucleotides read TGTGCCAGCAGTTCAACCGGGAACACTGAAGCTTTCTTT.

This chain connects TRBV27 to TRBJ1-2; perhaps TRBD1 as D (6 bases). V lost 2 bases to trimming and J lost 4 bases, with 11 bases between them. The CDR3 is made up of 14 amino acids. Germline V gene lookup returns CDR1 MNHEY and CDR2 SMNVEV (reference sequence). The CDR3 is CASSLAGETYGYTF. CDR3 bases: TGTGCCAGCAGTTTAGCAGGGGAGACCTATGGCTACACCTTC.

V gene TRBV7-7 combines with J gene TRBJ2-3; D not certain. The CDR3 extends over 14 amino acids. Per the germline V gene, CDR1 is SSHAT and CDR2 is FNYEAQ (reference sequence). Trimming removed 5 bases at V and 1 base at J, with 10 bases between. In DNA form, the CDR3 reads TGTGCCAGCAGCACAAGTACCCGCACAGATACGCAGTATTTT. Protein: CASSTSTRTDTQYF.

The chain combines TRBV9 with TRBJ2-3; TRBD1 matches at 7 bases. The CDR3 sequence is 16 residues long. Germline loops: CDR1 SGDLS, CDR2 YYNGEE. J gave up 1 base and V 1 base, and 6 bases lay outside the gene matches. The CDR3 here is CASSVKGDSGTDTQYF. CDR3 nucleotides: TGTGCCAGCAGCGTAAAGGGGGACAGCGGCACAGATACGCAGTATTTT. The whole variable domain, remainder taken from reference TRBV9 and TRBJ2-3, is DSGVTQTPKHLITATGQRVTLRCSPRSGDLSVYWYQQSLDQGLQFLIQYYNGEERAKGNILERFSAQQFPDLHSELNLSSLELGDSALYFCASSVKGDSGTDTQYFGPGTRLTVL.

This rearrangement joins TRBV30 to TRBJ2-1; 7 positions match TRBD2. The CDR3 totals 14 residues. CDR1 and CDR2 (germline): GTSNPN, SVGIG (reference sequence). The J segment lost 4 bases and the V segment lost 2 bases, leaving 5 bases of the junction unmatched. CDR3 DNA sequence: TGTGCCTGGAGTTCCGGGGGAGGGTACAATGAGCAGTTCTTC. It is translated as CAWSSGGGYNEQFF.

The DNA of the CDR3 is TGTGCCAGCATCCCGGGTCGCACAGATACGCAGTATTTT. Its translation is CASIPGRTDTQYF. The V call is TRBV28, the J call TRBJ2-3; no clear D gene. The V end lost 7 bases, the J end lost 1 base, and 9 bases lay between the germline ends. In germline, CDR1 is MDHEN, CDR2 SYDVKM. CDR3 length: 13 residues. Full variable domain (remainder filled in from reference TRBV28 and TRBJ2-3): DVKVTQSSRYLVKRTGEKVFLECVQDMDHENMFWYRQDPGLGLRLIYFSYDVKMKEKGDIPEGYSVSREKKERFSLILESASTNQTSMYLCASIPGRTDTQYFGPGTRLTVL.

The rearrangement joins TRBV7-9 to TRBJ1-5; unclear D gene. CDR1 and CDR2 from the germline V gene are SEHNR and FQNEAQ (reference sequence). The V end lost 5 bases, the J end lost 3 bases, and 5 bases lay between the germline ends. CDR3 size: 12 residues. CDR3 amino acids: CASSVYNQPQHF. The CDR3 nucleotides read TGTGCCAGCAGCGTCTACAATCAGCCCCAGCATTTT.

The rearrangement uses TRBV7-3 and TRBJ2-3; the D gene is possibly TRBD1 (5 bases). Trimming shortened V by 1 base and J by 4 bases, and 9 bases separated the two germline ends. Germline CDR1 SGHTA, CDR2 FQGTGA. The length of the CDR3 is 14 residues. The CDR3, as DNA: TGTGCCAGCAGCTTAAGGGCAGGGTCAGATACGCAGTATTTT. Translated: CASSLRAGSDTQYF.

There are a few counts of this clone. The chain carries TRBV5-1 and TRBJ2-7; 7 bases line up with TRBD1. V shed 4 bases, J shed 3 bases, and the junction held 10 bases outside the gene matches. This CDR3 is built from 15 residues. Germline assignment: CDR1 SGHRS and CDR2 YFSETQ. In DNA, the CDR3 is TGCGCCAGCAGCCCTCGGACAGGAGACGGCTACGAGCAGTACTTC. As protein: CASSPRTGDGYEQYF.

In DNA form, the CDR3 reads TGTGCCTGGAGGGACAGGGCCGTCTCCTACGAGCAGTACTTC. It codes for CAWRDRAVSYEQYF. V gene TRBV30 combines with J gene TRBJ2-7; 8 bases are shared with TRBD1. CDR3 length: 14 residues. J was trimmed by 0 bases and V by 3 bases; bases with no gene match: 4. The germline V gene has CDR1 GTSNPN and CDR2 SVGIG (reference sequence).

The chain combines TRBV11-2 with TRBJ2-3, with TRBD2 matching 9 bases. The CDR3 contains 15 residues. Per germline, CDR1 SGHAT and CDR2 FQNNGV. V shed 6 bases, J shed 1 base, and the junction held 5 bases outside the gene matches. The DNA for the CDR3 is TGTGCCAGCAGTCGTCGGACTAGCGGCACAGATACGCAGTATTTT. It specifies CASSRRTSGTDTQYF.

The genes are TRBV4-1 and TRBJ2-7, with D maybe TRBD2 (7 bases). This CDR3 contains 15 residues. The germline gives CDR1 MGHRA, CDR2 YSYEKL. Trimming pared 0 bases from V and 4 bases from J, leaving 13 bases between. CDR3 in amino acids: CASSQEPGGQYEQYF. For the CDR3, the DNA is TGCGCCAGCAGCCAAGAGCCGGGGGGCCAGTACGAGCAGTACTTC.

This sequence joins TRBV11-2 and TRBJ2-7, with 11 bases identical to TRBD2. The CDR3 totals 15 residues. Germline V gene data show CDR1 as SGHAT and CDR2 as FQNNGV. The J segment lost 5 bases and the V segment lost 3 bases, leaving 6 bases of the junction unmatched. The CDR3 loop reads CASSLWVSGGDEQYF. CDR3 coding DNA: TGTGCCAGCAGCTTGTGGGTTAGCGGGGGGGACGAGCAGTACTTC. Full variable domain (rest looked up from reference TRBV11-2 and TRBJ2-7): EAGVAQSPRYKIIEKRQSVAFWCNPISGHATLYWYQQILGQGPKLLIQFQNNGVVDDSQLPKDRFSAERLKGVDSTLKIQPAKLEDSAVYLCASSLWVSGGDEQYFGPGTRLTVT.

The V call is TRBV5-1, the J call TRBJ2-1; 11 positions agree with TRBD1. CDR1 is SGHRS, CDR2 YFSETQ, per germline. J was trimmed by 6 bases and V by 2 bases; bases with no gene match: 1. The CDR3 runs to 14 residues. CDR3 in amino acids: CASSFGTGGNEQFF. CDR3 nucleotides: TGCGCCAGCAGCTTCGGGACAGGGGGCAATGAGCAGTTCTTC.

This chain connects TRBV5-4 to TRBJ1-4, with 8 bases matching TRBD1. This CDR3 region has 17 residues. V dropped 0 bases and J dropped 2; count of bases not matched to a gene: 6. Germline V lookup: CDR1 SGHNT, CDR2 YYREEE (reference sequence). The CDR3 is CASSLVAGGGTNEKLFF. CDR3 nucleotides: TGTGCCAGCAGCTTGGTAGCAGGGGGCGGGACTAATGAAAAACTGTTTTTT.